The clone carrying this T cell receptor (beta chain) came up a few times. J lost 0 bases, V lost 5 bases, and 13 bases had no gene match. The CDR3 is 17 residues long. CDR1 is SGHTA, CDR2 FQGNSA, per germline. The data derive from a study of technical replicates of blood from a few donors. Sequenced by immunoSEQ multiplex PCR; TCRdb stores in-frame clones only, minus some. The table lists under 70,000 clones, approximately 86% of them singletons. The V gene is TRBV7-2, the J gene TRBJ2-7, with TRBD2 identical over 7 bases. This TCR derives from a human donor in good health. Some clones in this sample may be carry-over from other donors' samples. The specimen sequenced was PBMCs. Here the CDR3 DNA reads TGTGCCAGCAGCGGGGGGGTGAACCGGCGAGTCTCCTACGAGCAGTACTTC. It specifies CASSGGVNRRVSYEQYF.